This T cell receptor beta chain was observed in a study of cytomegalovirus exposure and HLA in healthy donors. About the research overall: There were some 400 genotyped donors. Of these, 75% to 90% fell in the genetic ancestry cluster associated with self-reported Caucasian donors.

Researchers ran the PCR with 60 Vbeta and 13 Jbeta primers. Produced via immunoSEQ multiplex PCR; TCRdb's table is partial and in-frame only. Among about 120,000 clones listed, less than 80% were seen once. General observations from the study: Within the data, a cluster of highly shared sequence variants was likely a sequencing artifact.

Of note for this clone: Its antigen is not known.

This receptor was taken from a woman aged 50 to 60 in good health and CMV-seropositive. Sequencing was done on a sample of PBMCs.

The CDR3: CASSLGSTGPNYEQYF. The CDR3 DNA reads TGTGCCAGTAGCTTAGGGAGTACAGGGCCTAACTACGAGCAGTACTTC. The rearrangement links TRBV19 to TRBJ2-7; TRBD1 might be the D (6 bases). There are 16 residues in the CDR3. Trimming cost V 6 bases and J 3 bases, with 21 bases left between them. CDR1 and CDR2 (germline): LNHDA, SQIVND (reference sequence).